This T cell receptor (beta chain) was observed in a study of blood T cells in healthy people across ages. V dropped 3 bases and J dropped 0 bases, with 10 bases sitting between them. The germline V gene has CDR1 DFQATT and CDR2 SNEGSKA (reference sequence). This CDR3 spans 14 amino acids. The authors ran a second PCR of 7 to 11 cycles using a sample-barcoded 5' primer and a J-beta primer mix. TCRdb re-analysed the 5' RACE reads in MiXCR, keeping a single row per CDR3 protein. The table has 760,000 or so distinct CDR3 sequences, 20% to 25% seen once; the top ten hold more than 8%. This clonotype was detected a few times. The data also belong to a second study, concerning T cells of mothers and their children.

V and J are TRBV20-1 and TRBJ2-3; weak D call: TRBD2 (6 bases). The TCR comes from a boy younger than 18 in good health. Source material: blood. CDR3 bases: TGCAGTGCTAGGAGGACTACTAGCACAGATACGCAGTATTTT. Protein product: CSARRTTSTDTQYF.